A selection of T cell receptor beta chains follows, all from one sample in a study of cytomegalovirus exposure and HLA in healthy donors. The assay was immunoSEQ multiplex PCR, and TCRdb's table has in-frame clones only and misses some. The profile shows fewer than 150,000 clones, approximately 86% of them singletons. Sequencing was carried out using PBMCs. The receptors were sampled from a woman younger than 30 in good health and CMV-seropositive. Each CDR3 is given with its conserved first and last residue. The D gene is left open where the match is weak. Only some rows state a clone size, as once, few, many or a class for expanded clones.

clone size	J gene	V gene	D gene	CDR3 DNA	CDR3 protein
NA	TRBJ2-2	TRBV29-1	TRBD2	TGCAGCGCCTCTAGCGGGGGGTACACCGGGGAGCTGTTTTTT	CSASSGGYTGELFF
NA	TRBJ2-3	TRBV6-5	NA	TGTGCCAGCAGTTACTCAGGCGGGATGAAGTATTTT	CASSYSGGMKYF
NA	TRBJ1-1	TRBV7-8	NA	TGTGCCAGCAGCTTAGCGGTTAGGACAAGGATGAACACTGAAGCTTTCTTT	CASSLAVRTRMNTEAFF
once	TRBJ1-1	TRBV6-5	NA	TGTGCCAGCAGTTACTCGGGGGGCACTGAAGCTTTCTTT	CASSYSGGTEAFF
NA	TRBJ2-5	TRBV25-1	NA	TGTGCCACGACGGCGGCCCAAGAGACCCAGTACTTC	CATTAAQETQYF
NA	TRBJ2-7	TRBV2	NA	TGTGCCAGCAGTTTATATAAGGAGCCCAACGAGCAGTACTTC	CASSLYKEPNEQYF
NA	TRBJ2-2	TRBV14	NA	TGTGCCAGCAGTCAACAGGGCACCTGGGAGCTGTTTTTT	CASSQQGTWELFF
NA	TRBJ1-2	TRBV29-1	NA	TGCAGCGTTGGAGGTTTCGACTATGGCTACACCTTC	CSVGGFDYGYTF
NA	TRBJ2-2	TRBV28	NA	TGTGCCATTACGGACAGAGACAACACCGGGGAGCTGTTTTTT	CAITDRDNTGELFF
once	TRBJ2-5	TRBV5-1	TRBD2	TGCGCCAGCAGCTTTGGGAGGGGAGCAGAGACCCAGTACTTC	CASSFGRGAETQYF
NA	TRBJ1-1	TRBV2	NA	TGTGCCAGCAGCGTGGGGGGGGGAACTGAAGCTTTCTTT	CASSVGGGTEAFF
NA	TRBJ1-1	TRBV2	NA	TGTGCCAGCAGAGCCGACAGGACAAAGAACACTGAAGCTTTCTTT	CASRADRTKNTEAFF
NA	TRBJ2-1	TRBV7-3	TRBD2	TGTGCCAGCAGCTTAATGTCGGTCCCTAGCGGGGTGCAGTTCTTC	CASSLMSVPSGVQFF
NA	TRBJ1-1	TRBV7-9	NA	TGTGCCAGCAGCTTGACTTTTCCCACTGAAGCTTTCTTT	CASSLTFPTEAFF
NA	TRBJ1-2	TRBV6-1	NA	TGTGCCAGCAGTGAAGGCGGGGTCTCCGCTAACTATGGCTACACCTTC	CASSEGGVSANYGYTF
NA	TRBJ2-1	TRBV6-5	NA	TGTGCCAGCAGTTCCACCCTAGGCGGCGCCTACAATGAGCAGTTCTTC	CASSSTLGGAYNEQFF
once	TRBJ2-2	TRBV5-4	NA	TGTGCCAGCAGCAACCGACGGGACACCGGGGAGCTGTTTTTT	CASSNRRDTGELFF
NA	TRBJ1-3	TRBV6-1	NA	TGTGCCAGCAGTGATTTGGCAGCTGGAAACACCATATATTTT	CASSDLAAGNTIYF
NA	TRBJ2-5	TRBV20-1	NA	TGCAGTGCAGGGGCTAGGGAGACCCAGTACTTC	CSAGARETQYF
NA	TRBJ1-4	TRBV7-2	NA	TGTGCCAGCAGCTTAGGGGGCTGGGAAAAACTGTTTTTT	CASSLGGWEKLFF
NA	TRBJ2-7	TRBV27	NA	TGTGCCAGCAGTTTAAGGCGGCAGAATTACTACGAGCAGTACTTC	CASSLRRQNYYEQYF
NA	TRBJ2-3	TRBV29-1	TRBD2	TGCAGCGTTGAAGATAGACTAGCGTGGAGCACAGATACGCAGTATTTT	CSVEDRLAWSTDTQYF
NA	TRBJ1-2	TRBV5-6	TRBD1	TGTGCCAGCAGCTCCACAGGGGCGGTAATCTATGGCTACACCTTC	CASSSTGAVIYGYTF